Listed here are 8 T cell receptor beta chains from one sample, sequenced in a study of identical twins. TCRdb re-called the 5' RACE reads with MiXCR, one entry per CDR3 protein. The table records some 900,000 distinct CDR3 sequences, approximately 13% of them present only once. This sample also appeared in a second study, on yellow fever vaccine responses in identical twins.

The sequenced sample was PBMCs. The source is a young woman in good health.

This clonotype was counted a few times. V and J are TRBV5-5 and TRBJ1-2; D is possibly TRBD1 (5 bases). Germline assignment: CDR1 SGHKS and CDR2 YYEKEE (reference sequence). The germline V and J ends were trimmed by 1 base and 10 bases, with 20 bases remaining between them. The CDR3 covers 15 residues. The DNA for the CDR3 is TGTGCCAGCAGCTTGATGGGACTCGATCGGGGGGACTACACCTTC. Its translation is CASSLMGLDRGDYTF.

The V and J genes are TRBV6-5 and TRBJ2-5, with D possibly being TRBD1 (6 bases). The V end was cut by 2 bases, the J end by 0 bases, with 7 bases between. In germline, CDR1 is MNHEY, CDR2 SVGAGI. The CDR3 contains 14 residues. The DNA of the CDR3 is TGTGCCAGCAGTTACAGGGACAACCAAGAGACCCAGTACTTC. Translation gives CASSYRDNQETQYF.

This clonotype was seen more than once but under ten times. V usage is TRBV6-5 and J usage is TRBJ2-2; TRBD1 matches 9 bases. Per the germline V gene, CDR1 is MNHEY and CDR2 is SVGAGI. CDR3 size: 17 residues. V was pared by 1 base and J by 5 bases, with 8 bases of the junction left unmatched. CDR3 loop: CASSYLGPGQGTGELFF. The CDR3 nucleotides are TGTGCCAGCAGTTACTTAGGACCGGGACAGGGAACCGGGGAGCTGTTTTTT.

The chain couples TRBV9 to TRBJ2-1; tentatively, D is TRBD2 (6 bases). Trimming removed 0 bases at V and 2 bases at J, with 9 bases between. CDR3 length: 15 amino acids. The germline gives CDR1 SGDLS, CDR2 YYNGEE. Here the CDR3 reads CASSVDVAAYNEQFF. DNA for the CDR3: TGTGCCAGCAGCGTAGATGTAGCGGCCTACAATGAGCAGTTCTTC.

Remarks on this clonotype: A read error may explain this, as a much larger clone is one base away. This chain joins TRBV7-2 and TRBJ2-7; D unclear. This CDR3 is 11 amino acids long. Germline V lookup: CDR1 SGHTA, CDR2 FQGNSA. V was trimmed by 5 bases and J by 4 bases, leaving 6 bases between them. In nucleotides, the CDR3 is TGTGCCAGCAGCAACGCATACGAGCAGTACTTC. This gives the protein CASSNAYEQYF.

This clonotype has at least ten counts. V and J are TRBV24-1 and TRBJ2-1; 14 nucleotides line up with TRBD2. This CDR3 comprises 20 residues. Per germline, CDR1 KGHDR and CDR2 SFDVKD. V trimming: 3 bases; J trimming: 7 bases; junction bases outside the gene matches: 16. The CDR3 sequence: CATSDTRLAGGPTGRNEQFF. DNA of the CDR3: TGTGCCACCAGTGATACCAGACTAGCGGGAGGGCCCACCGGAAGGAATGAGCAGTTCTTC.

This clonotype was recorded a few times. The chain couples TRBV2 to TRBJ2-2, with D uncertain. Germline V gene lookup returns CDR1 SNHLY and CDR2 FYNNEI. The CDR3 covers 14 residues. The ends were cut back, 2 bases at V and 3 bases at J, with 7 bases in the middle. DNA of the CDR3: TGTGCCAGCAGTGAAACATTAGACACCGGGGAGCTGTTTTTT. Translating it yields CASSETLDTGELFF.

The V call is TRBV4-2, the J call TRBJ1-1; a weak D match, TRBD1 (5 bases). The CDR3 covers 12 residues. V lost 1 base to trimming and J lost 9 bases, with 9 bases between them. Germline-derived CDR1 and CDR2 are LGHNA and YNFKEQ. The CDR3 protein is CASSQGTFQAFF. The CDR3 region has the DNA TGTGCCAGCAGCCAAGGGACATTTCAAGCTTTCTTT.